Listed below are T cell receptor beta chains from one sample, sequenced in a study of cytomegalovirus exposure and HLA in healthy donors. Produced via immunoSEQ multiplex PCR; TCRdb's table is partial and in-frame only. The sample includes almost 200,000 clones, more than 75% of them seen just once. The sequencing sample was made of PBMCs. The source is a male donor in good health and CMV-seropositive. Both conserved end residues are part of each CDR3. The D gene is left open where the match is weak. Clone sizes are given selectively: once, few, many, or a class where the clone is expanded.

d_gene	j_gene	abundance	v_gene	CDR3nt	CDR3aa
TRBD2	TRBJ2-2	-	TRBV9	TGTGCCAGCAGTTTCAACCCCAGCGGGGGCCGCACCGGGGAGCTGTTTTTT	CASSFNPSGGRTGELFF
TRBD1	TRBJ1-2	-	TRBV29-1	TGCAGCGTCGATCCTTCGGGACAGGACTATGGCTACACCTTC	CSVDPSGQDYGYTF
-	TRBJ2-5	-	TRBV30	TGTGCCTGGTCTCGAATAGTTTCAGGAGAGACCCAGTACTTC	CAWSRIVSGETQYF
-	TRBJ1-2	-	TRBV19	TGTGCCAGTTCGGTGAGGGCAAGTGGCTACACCTTC	CASSVRASGYTF
-	TRBJ2-4	once	TRBV4-2	TGTGCCAGCAGCGTCCAAGATGGGGAGTGGGGCAAAAACATTCAGTACTTC	CASSVQDGEWGKNIQYF
-	TRBJ1-5	-	TRBV5-1	TGCGCCAGCAGCTTAGGTGACCGACAGAACAATCAGCCCCAGCATTTT	CASSLGDRQNNQPQHF
-	TRBJ1-6	once	TRBV25-1	TGTGCCAGCAGTGAATCCCTGGAGTGGCATTCACCCCTCCACTTT	CASSESLEWHSPLHF
-	TRBJ1-2	-	TRBV28	TGTGCCAGCAGTCCGTGGGTGGAGGGTGGCTACACCTTC	CASSPWVEGGYTF
-	TRBJ2-7	-	TRBV2	TGTGCCAGCTCCGCCGAGGACGAGCAGTACTTC	CASSAEDEQYF
TRBD1	TRBJ2-7	-	TRBV7-2	TGTGCCAGCAGCTTGGGACAGGTTTACTACGAGCAGTACTTC	CASSLGQVYYEQYF
TRBD2	TRBJ2-7	-	TRBV27	TGTGCCAGCAGGGGACTAGCGGGACCCTACGAGCAGTACTTC	CASRGLAGPYEQYF
TRBD1	TRBJ2-7	few	TRBV29-1	TGCAGCGCGATCCGGGACAGCTCCTACGAGCAGTACTTC	CSAIRDSSYEQYF
TRBD2	TRBJ2-2	-	TRBV5-8	TGTGCCAGCAGCTTCGGACTAGCGGGGCCCACCGGGGAGCTGTTTTTT	CASSFGLAGPTGELFF
-	TRBJ1-1	-	TRBV6-5	TGTGCCACTTGTTTAGGGGTGCCGAACACTGAAGCTTTCTTT	CATCLGVPNTEAFF
-	TRBJ2-2	-	TRBV2	TGTGCCAGCAGCGAAAACAGGGAGAACACCGGGGAGCTGTTTTTT	CASSENRENTGELFF
TRBD2	TRBJ2-1	few	TRBV4-3	TGCGCCAGCAGCCAAGAATGGGCGGGGGGGTTCAATGAGCAGTTCTTC	CASSQEWAGGFNEQFF
TRBD2	TRBJ2-7	-	TRBV7-2	TGTGCCGGACCCGGGGCTAGCGGGATGGACGAGCAGTACTTC	CAGPGASGMDEQYF
-	TRBJ1-3	-	TRBV7-9	TGTTCCGGGCGAGAGGGGACATCCTCTGGAAACACCATATATTTT	CSGREGTSSGNTIYF
TRBD1	TRBJ2-7	-	TRBV2	TGTGCCAGCAACGGACAGGATACCTACGAGCAGTACTTC	CASNGQDTYEQYF
-	TRBJ2-5	-	TRBV10-3	TGTGCCATCAGTGAGTCTGGAGGGACCCAGTACTTC	CAISESGGTQYF
TRBD2	TRBJ2-4	-	TRBV7-8	TGTGCCAGCAGCCTGATGAGCGGGATAGCCAAAAACATTCAGTACTTC	CASSLMSGIAKNIQYF
-	TRBJ2-3	-	TRBV7-6	TGTGCCAGCAGCCCCCGATCCTGGGCCCCTAGCACAGATACGCAGTATTTT	CASSPRSWAPSTDTQYF
TRBD1	TRBJ2-7	-	TRBV6-7	TGTGCCAGCAGTTACCGGGACAGGGGTCTCTACGAGCAGTACTTC	CASSYRDRGLYEQYF
-	TRBJ2-7	-	TRBV27	TGTGCCAGCAGCCCTACGCGGGACGAGCAGTACTTC	CASSPTRDEQYF
-	TRBJ1-2	-	TRBV27	TGTGCCAGCAGTTTGTCAGGATCATATGGCTACACCTTC	CASSLSGSYGYTF
TRBD1	TRBJ1-5	-	TRBV6-5	TGTGCCAGCAGTCCCCAGGGGGTACGCAATCAGCCCCAGCATTTT	CASSPQGVRNQPQHF
-	TRBJ2-7	-	TRBV14	TGTGCCAGCAGCCAGATGACAGGCCTCGGGAAGCAGTACTTC	CASSQMTGLGKQYF
TRBD1	TRBJ2-7	-	TRBV5-6	TGTGCCAGCAGCTTGGCGACAGGGGAAGTGTACGAGCAGTACTTC	CASSLATGEVYEQYF
-	TRBJ2-7	-	TRBV7-9	TGTGCCAGCAGCTTTTCTGCAGGGATAGAAACCTACGAGCAGTACTTC	CASSFSAGIETYEQYF
TRBD1	TRBJ1-5	-	TRBV4-2	TGTGCCAGCAGCCGAGGGACAGGGGGGGGTGATCAGCCCCAGCATTTT	CASSRGTGGGDQPQHF